This T cell receptor beta chain was retrieved from a study of blood T cells in healthy people across ages. The use of a sample-barcoded 5' primer and a J-beta primer mix characterized a second PCR of about 7 to 12 cycles. TCRdb re-called the 5' RACE reads with MiXCR, one entry per CDR3 protein. This repertoire shows over a million distinct CDR3 sequences, 40% to 55% found once; its top ten account for approximately 19%. On this clonotype itself: Its antigen is not identified. A much larger clone sits a single nucleotide away, making a read error possible.

Study conclusions and caveats: The study lacked donor CMV status, which possibly confounded expanded clonotype changes. Long-lived and aged donors differed, with more naive CD4+ cells and higher diversity in the long-lived.

Germline V gene lookup returns CDR1 DFQATT and CDR2 SNEGSKA (reference sequence). The germline V and J ends were trimmed by 4 bases and 9 bases, with 10 bases remaining between them. The CDR3 consists of 11 residues. J is TRBJ2-1 and V is TRBV20-1; TRBD2 is a possible D gene (6 bases). Source material: blood. The TCR was taken from a woman in her sixties or seventies in good health. Here the CDR3 reads CSATLACEQFF. As DNA, the CDR3 is TGCAGTGCTACACTAGCTTGTGAGCAGTTCTTC.